The clone carrying this T cell receptor (beta chain) was seen repeatedly, ten times or more. The data derive from a study of early T cells in non-severe SARS-CoV-2 infection. Background on the study: Unpaired chains resulted from sequencing bulk RNA of unsorted whole blood.

TCRdb ran MiXCR on the 5' RACE reads and lists one entry per CDR3 protein. Found here are about 35,000 distinct CDR3 sequences, 5.8% of them singletons; the top ten hold around 7.6%. Germline V CDR1 and CDR2: LNHDA, SQIVND (reference sequence). Trimming took off 3 bases at V and 0 bases at J, with 6 bases between the two ends. The CDR3 spans 13 residues. The sequenced sample was whole blood. The chain has TRBV19 and TRBJ2-7; D gene ambiguous. The TCR originated in an adult who was a healthcare worker with PCR-confirmed SARS-CoV-2 infection or an uninfected control (not recorded which). As DNA, the CDR3 is TGTGCCAGTAGTATGACGTTCTCCTACGAGCAGTACTTC. Translation: CASSMTFSYEQYF.